This TCR beta chain was identified in a study of blood T cell repertoires in COVID-19. Study-level information: Samples representing acute and convalescent COVID-19 were sourced from the United States, Italy and Spain.

CDR3 size: 13 residues. Per germline, CDR1 SQVTM and CDR2 ANQGSEA. The V gene end was trimmed by 7 bases and the J gene end by 1 base; junction bases not matched to a gene: 4. Authors' processing steps: Quantification of nucleated cells was approximated via reference gene primer amplification. Profiling relied on immunoSEQ multiplex PCR, and the TCRdb table lists in-frame clones only, not all of them. V and J calls and clone size are given by that table; D and trimming were obtained from the DNA. The sample carries about 85,000 clones, roughly four fifths recorded once. The sequenced sample was peripheral blood. The sequence was obtained from an elderly woman with acute or convalescent COVID-19. This rearrangement joins TRBV29-1 to TRBJ2-1; 7 bases are shared with TRBD2. In nucleotides, the CDR3 is TGCAGCGCCTGGGGGGGGTCCTACAATGAGCAGTTCTTC. It codes for CSAWGGSYNEQFF.